The next 17 T cell receptor beta chains were all read from a single sample in a study of Ad26.COV2.S vaccination and SARS-CoV-2 variants. Stated treatment: over 15 received Ad26.COV2.S at low or high dose, single or two shots; 5 received placebo; per-sample allocation not given. Sampling took place 63 days after the first vaccine or placebo injection. The repertoire was sequenced with immunoSEQ multiplex PCR; TCRdb's copy has only in-frame clones and lacks some. The table shows about 680,000 clones, with roughly 90% occurring only once. The sample in question was peripheral blood, obtained in a trial of Ad26.COV2.S vaccine versus placebo. These receptors were obtained from a person between 18 and 59 years old who received the Ad26.COV2.S COVID-19 vaccine or a placebo.

There are a few counts of this clone. The same CDR3 also results from other DNA sequences found in this sample. The chain links TRBV4-3 to TRBJ1-3; D is uncertain. The germline V and J ends were trimmed by 3 bases and 0 bases, with 9 bases remaining between them. Germline CDR1 and CDR2: LGHNA and YSLEER. The CDR3 is 15 amino acids. CDR3 DNA: TGCGCCAGCAGCCAGGGAGGGAGCTCTGGAAACACCATATATTTT. Protein product: CASSQGGSSGNTIYF.

This clone was observed a few times. The CDR3 loop reads CASSQGVETSTGELFF. CDR3 sequence (DNA): TGCGCCAGCAGCCAAGGGGTGGAAACTTCCACCGGGGAGCTGTTTTTT. This sequence joins TRBV4-1 and TRBJ2-2; D is ambiguous. Per the germline V gene, CDR1 is MGHRA and CDR2 is YSYEKL. With 1 base removed from V and 4 bases from J, the gap between germline ends came to 13 bases. The CDR3 extends over 16 amino acids.

There are a few counts of this clone. Other DNA variants within this sample encode the same CDR3. The genes are TRBV5-1 and TRBJ1-1; weak D call: TRBD1 (6 bases). Trimming stripped 0 bases from V and 5 bases from J, with 8 bases between. This CDR3 is built from 13 residues. Per germline, CDR1 SGHRS and CDR2 YFSETQ. CDR3 sequence reads: CASSLEGETEAFF. As DNA, the CDR3 is TGCGCCAGCAGCTTGGAGGGGGAGACTGAAGCTTTCTTT.

The J gene is TRBJ2-7, the V gene TRBV10-3; D assignment may be TRBD1 or TRBD2 (5 bases each). CDR1 is ENHRY, CDR2 SYGVKD, per germline. This CDR3 contains 14 residues. Trimming shortened V by 5 bases and J by 2 bases, and 13 bases separated the two germline ends. The CDR3 DNA reads as TGTGCCATCAGTACCGGGACGGTTACCTACGAGCAGTACTTC. Amino acids: CAISTGTVTYEQYF.

This clone has only one observation. The chain uses TRBV24-1 and TRBJ2-5, with 8 bases identical to TRBD2. Germline V lookup: CDR1 KGHDR, CDR2 SFDVKD. The CDR3 sequence is 15 residues long. Trimming took 4 bases from V and 5 from J; bases not matched to a gene: 8. The CDR3 sequence is CATSDLSGGKETQYF. The CDR3 DNA follows: TGTGCCACCAGTGACCTCTCGGGGGGGAAGGAGACCCAGTACTTC.

The V gene is TRBV30, the J gene TRBJ2-3, with 7 bases aligning to TRBD2. V lost 6 bases and J lost 7; bases outside the gene matches: 13. Germline V gives CDR1 GTSNPN, CDR2 SVGIG (reference sequence). This CDR3 contains 14 residues. The CDR3 protein is CACFHGRGGNTQYF. The CDR3 DNA follows: TGTGCCTGCTTCCATGGACGCGGGGGAAATACGCAGTATTTT.

About this clone: Other DNA sequences in the sample encode the same CDR3. The chain has TRBV6-5 and TRBJ2-3; 10 positions match TRBD2. The germline gives CDR1 MNHEY, CDR2 SVGAGI. The CDR3 length is 15 residues. Trimming removed 0 bases from V and 4 bases from J; junction bases left unmatched: 1. CDR3 DNA sequence: TGTGCCAGCAGTTACTCAGGGACTAGCGCAGATACGCAGTATTTT. This translates into CASSYSGTSADTQYF.

The genes are TRBV18 and TRBJ1-3; D remains unclear. Germline CDR1 reads KGHSH; CDR2 reads LQKENI. Between the trimmed V and J ends, which lost 0 bases and 0 bases, there was a span of 9 bases. There are 16 residues in the CDR3. The CDR3 DNA follows: TGTGCCAGCTCACCACCTTCAGGAGACTCTGGAAACACCATATATTTT. Its protein is CASSPPSGDSGNTIYF.

The chain employs TRBV5-1 and TRBJ2-2; 12 nucleotides align to TRBD1. The V gene's germline CDR1 is SGHRS and CDR2 YFSETQ. The trim removed 4 bases at V and 6 bases at J, leaving 4 bases unmatched. The CDR3 contains 15 residues. In DNA form, the CDR3 reads TGCGCCAGCAGCCTCGGGACAGGGGGCCCCGGGGAGCTGTTTTTT. Amino acid sequence: CASSLGTGGPGELFF.

J is TRBJ2-6 and V is TRBV5-5, with 9 positions matching TRBD1. The CDR3 extends over 17 amino acids. V trimming: 3 bases; J trimming: 3 bases; junction bases outside the gene matches: 7. Germline loops: CDR1 SGHKS, CDR2 YYEKEE (reference sequence). The CDR3 nucleotides are TGTGCCAGCAGCTCGGGGACAGGGAGGAATGGGGCCAACGTCCTGACTTTC. Translation: CASSSGTGRNGANVLTF.

V is TRBV3-1 (or the pseudogene TRBV3-2) and J is TRBJ2-2, with unresolved D. CDR3 length: 15 amino acids. Trimming stripped 1 base from V and 5 bases from J, with 11 bases between. Germline assignment: CDR1 LGHDT and CDR2 YNNKEL (reference sequence). CDR3 coding DNA: TGTGCCAGCAGCCAAGTGAACACCCATACCGGGGAGCTGTTTTTT. Its protein product is CASSQVNTHTGELFF.

The CDR3: CAISKVAPGAAFHEQYF. DNA of the CDR3: TGTGCCATCAGTAAAGTGGCTCCGGGGGCGGCTTTTCACGAGCAGTACTTC. V usage is TRBV10-3 and J usage is TRBJ2-7; either TRBD1 or TRBD2 may fit D (6 bases each). The V end was cut by 5 bases, the J end by 5 bases, with 25 bases between. The germline V gene encodes CDR1 ENHRY and CDR2 SYGVKD. The CDR3 spans 17 residues.

The V call is TRBV20-1, the J call TRBJ1-2, with 9 bases lining up with TRBD1. This CDR3 is 13 amino acids long. Per the germline V gene, CDR1 is DFQATT and CDR2 is SNEGSKA (reference sequence). V gave up 4 bases and J gave up 4 bases; unmatched junction bases: 4. CDR3 bases: TGCAGTGCTAATGACAGGGGGAGCTATGGCTACACCTTC. It encodes CSANDRGSYGYTF.

The V and J genes are TRBV5-4 and TRBJ1-1; maybe TRBD1 (6 bases). V lost 3 bases and J lost 2, with 11 bases in between. The CDR3 is 14 residues long. CDR1 is SGHNT and CDR2 is YYREEE in the germline V gene (reference sequence). CDR3 amino acids: CASSSGQTNTEAFF. In DNA form, the CDR3 reads TGTGCCAGCAGCTCCGGACAGACCAACACTGAAGCTTTCTTT.

V is TRBV9 and J is TRBJ1-3; D is unresolved. Germline values: CDR1 SGDLS, CDR2 YYNGEE. V was trimmed by 4 bases and J by 11 bases, leaving 13 bases between them. The length of the CDR3 is 12 residues. CDR3 in amino acids: CASSRQASAIYF. In DNA form, the CDR3 reads TGTGCCAGCAGCCGCCAGGCTTCCGCCATATATTTT.

This rearrangement joins TRBV9 to TRBJ1-4; D is undetermined. V was clipped by 1 base and J by 0 bases, with 10 bases between them. Germline lookup yields CDR1 SGDLS and CDR2 YYNGEE. The CDR3 runs to 16 residues. CDR3 sequence: CASSVYPEATNEKLFF. The CDR3 nucleotides read TGTGCCAGCAGCGTATACCCAGAGGCAACTAATGAAAAACTGTTTTTT.

This chain uses TRBV19 with TRBJ1-6; 8 bases are a match to TRBD1. The junction had 11 bases not matched to a gene; V was cut back by 2 bases and J by 5 bases. CDR3 length: 18 amino acids. Germline CDR1 reads LNHDA; CDR2 reads SQIVND (reference sequence). CDR3 DNA sequence: TGTGCCAGTAGTATATCCTCAGGGGGCAGTCCCCATAATTCACCCCTCCACTTT. Translated: CASSISSGGSPHNSPLHF.